This TCR beta chain comes out of a study of radiotherapy plus CTLA-4 blockade in lung cancer. Trimming removed 4 bases at V and 10 bases at J, with 14 bases between. The length of the CDR3 is 13 residues. Germline V gene lookup returns CDR1 MNHNY and CDR2 SVGAGI (reference sequence). Clones were sequenced by immunoSEQ multiplex PCR, and TCRdb holds only the in-frame ones, with some missing. Of 80,000 to 95,000 clones detected, less than 90% appear once; the ten largest clones hold 0.82%. In chemo-refractory metastatic non-small-cell lung cancer, patients got ipilimumab CTLA-4 blockade together with focal radiation.

Sequencing was performed on peripheral blood, taken from a patient treated with radiotherapy plus ipilimumab. The chain has TRBV6-6 and TRBJ2-1; D may be TRBD1 or TRBD2 (5 bases each). This clonotype originated in a human donor with non-small cell lung cancer who had stable disease on radiotherapy plus ipilimumab. The CDR3 DNA sequence: TGTGCCAGCAGTTTCGGAAGGGACGGGGAGCAGTTCTTC. The encoded protein is CASSFGRDGEQFF.